These 7 T cell receptor beta chains were all obtained from the same sample, sequenced in a study of blood T cell repertoires in COVID-19. Method: immunoSEQ multiplex PCR; TCRdb's copy keeps in-frame clones and lacks some. The table lists some 50,000 clones, 85% to 95% of them singletons. Sequenced: peripheral blood. These receptors originate from a man between 60 and 75 years old with COVID-19, enrolled during active disease.

The chain employs TRBV6-5 and TRBJ1-4; D is possibly TRBD1 (6 bases). Trimming removed 6 bases at V and 12 bases at J, with 23 bases between. CDR3 size: 15 residues. The germline V gene has CDR1 MNHEY and CDR2 SVGAGI. The CDR3 is CASRRDIGEGEQLFF. The CDR3 bases are TGTGCCAGCAGAAGGGACATCGGGGAAGGAGAGCAACTGTTTTTT.

The chain has TRBV7-2 and TRBJ1-2; D remains unclear. This CDR3 is built from 16 residues. The V end lost 1 base, the J end lost 2 bases, and 14 bases lay between the germline ends. Germline V gene data show CDR1 as SGHTA and CDR2 as FQGNSA. The chain's CDR3 is CASSLVPQALNYGYTF. The CDR3 DNA sequence: TGTGCCAGCAGCTTAGTTCCGCAGGCGCTGAACTATGGCTACACCTTC.

The chain combines TRBV7-9 with TRBJ2-7, with a tentative D call TRBD2 (5 bases). Germline V gene lookup returns CDR1 SEHNR and CDR2 FQNEAQ (reference sequence). The germline V and J ends were trimmed by 1 base and 0 bases, with 13 bases remaining between them. The CDR3 sequence is 16 residues long. CDR3 in DNA: TGTGCCAGCAGCTTAGTCTCCGGGATAGGCTCCTACGAGCAGTACTTC. This encodes CASSLVSGIGSYEQYF.

The rearrangement uses TRBV18 and TRBJ1-1; D is perhaps TRBD1 (6 bases). Trimming took off 2 bases at V and 8 bases at J, with 9 bases between the two ends. Germline CDR1 and CDR2: KGHSH and LQKENI. CDR3 length equals 12 residues. CDR3 DNA: TGTGCCAGCTCACCAATACAGGGAGAAGCTTTCTTT. It codes for CASSPIQGEAFF.

For the CDR3, the DNA is TGTGCCTGGGGGACAGGGTTAGGCTACACCTTC. Amino acids: CAWGTGLGYTF. The chain uses TRBV30 and TRBJ1-2, with 9 bases that match TRBD1. This CDR3 has 11 residues. J gave up 8 bases and V 5 bases, and 3 bases lay outside the gene matches. Germline V gives CDR1 GTSNPN, CDR2 SVGIG (reference sequence).

The J gene is TRBJ2-3, the V gene TRBV5-1; TRBD2 aligns across 9 bases. Germline values: CDR1 SGHRS, CDR2 YFSETQ. The CDR3 has 16 residues. V lost 6 bases and J lost 4; bases outside the gene matches: 12. CDR3: CASTKSAGGLADTQYF. Here the CDR3 DNA reads TGCGCCAGCACCAAGTCAGCGGGAGGTCTCGCAGATACGCAGTATTTT.

The chain carries TRBV19 and TRBJ2-1, with TRBD1 identical over 9 bases. From germline, CDR1 is LNHDA and CDR2 SQIVND (reference sequence). The CDR3 totals 14 residues. Unmatched junction bases numbered 3, after V lost 4 bases and J lost 5 bases. CDR3 coding DNA: TGTGCCAGTAGTACCGGGACAGGGCACAATGAGCAGTTCTTC. Its protein product is CASSTGTGHNEQFF.